The 4 T cell receptor beta chains given below trace back to one sample, sequenced in a study of regulatory T cells in long-lasting Graves disease. This sample's time point: newly diagnosed GD, antithyroid drugs for less than 3 months. RNA isolated from PBMCs was used to make the TCR library. TCR beta libraries were built with iRepertoire HTBI primers and Arm-PCR of CDR3 regions. TCRdb reprocessed the multiplex PCR reads via MiXCR and lists one record per CDR3 protein. The repertoire holds around 480,000 distinct CDR3 sequences, with about 16% as singletons. The sample was also linked to a second study, of T cells in Graves' hyperthyroidism and ophthalmopathy.

Sample: peripheral blood mononuclear cells (PBMCs), taken at new diagnosis, from a patient treated with antithyroid drugs. The receptor set was obtained from a woman aged 40 to 65 with Graves disease.

This clonotype was counted ten times or more. The V call is TRBV12-3 or TRBV12-4, the J call TRBJ2-3, with a weak D call TRBD2 (5 bases). V lost 6 bases to trimming and J lost 6 bases, with 19 bases between them. The CDR3 has 15 amino acids. Here the CDR3 DNA reads TGTGCCAGCAGCCCCGCGGGTTCGGCCGCGGATACGCAGTATTTT. Translation: CASSPAGSAADTQYF.

This clonotype turned up a few times. The rearrangement joins TRBV19 to TRBJ1-5, with D maybe TRBD1 (6 bases). The ends were cut back, 8 bases at V and 5 bases at J, with 10 bases in the middle. Germline V gene data show CDR1 as LNHDA and CDR2 as SQIVND (reference sequence). The CDR3 is 12 amino acids. CDR3: CASGEGDQPQHF. The CDR3 coding sequence is TGTGCCAGTGGAGAGGGGGATCAGCCCCAGCATTTT.

This CDR3 is CASSRAGADTGELFF. Here the CDR3 DNA reads TGTGCCAGCAGCCGGGCAGGGGCGGACACCGGGGAGCTGTTTTTT. The chain recombines TRBV2 with TRBJ2-2, with a tentative D call TRBD1 (6 bases). Germline CDR1 reads SNHLY; CDR2 reads FYNNEI. With 6 bases removed from V and 3 bases from J, the gap between germline ends came to 14 bases. The CDR3 length is 15 residues.

This clonotype occurred many times. In DNA form, the CDR3 reads TGTGCCAGCAGTTTAGGAGCAGGTTCCACAGATACGCAGTATTTT. Protein product: CASSLGAGSTDTQYF. The chain links TRBV12-3 or TRBV12-4 to TRBJ2-3; unclear D gene. The V end was cut by 1 base, the J end by 2 bases, with 10 bases between. The CDR3 runs 15 residues.